This T cell receptor beta chain originates from a study of T-cell reconstitution after alpha-beta-depleted transplantation in children. Preparing the TCRbeta library involved the use of unique molecular identifiers. TCRdb re-called the PCR reads through MiXCR, storing one row per CDR3 protein. The repertoire holds roughly 23,000 distinct CDR3 sequences, with approximately 11% as singletons. Germline CDR1 SQVTM, CDR2 ANQGSEA. The CDR3 contains 13 residues. V lost 5 bases to trimming and J lost 1 base; unmatched junction nucleotides: 5. The chain has TRBV29-1 and TRBJ2-7; TRBD1 agrees at 7 bases. The receptor's source is a human donor who donated a stem cell graft to a child with chronic granulomatous disease. The starting material was PBMCs from the stem cell graft donor, obtained from the stem cell graft. CDR3 region: CSVKTGQSYEQYF. In nucleotides, the CDR3 is TGCAGCGTTAAGACAGGGCAGTCCTACGAGCAGTACTTC.